The rows below give T cell receptor beta chains drawn from one sample of a study of human T cells and chemical hapten exposure. A single record per CDR3 protein comes from TCRdb applying MiXCR to the RACE reads. The table has about 290,000 distinct CDR3 sequences, roughly 7.7% seen once. The material was whole blood, obtained in connection with sensitization to the hapten diphenylcyclopropenone (DPC). The receptors were sampled from a man in his late teens or twenties with alopecia areata. Some clones in this sample may be carry-over from other donors' samples. The CDR3 runs from the conserved cysteine through the conserved F or W. Fields, in order: clone size, J gene, D gene, V gene, CDR3 protein, CDR3 DNA. D genes are given only for firm matches. The size entry is marked missing in some rows and otherwise reads once, few, many or a size class.

many TRBJ1-1 . TRBV28 CASSLGASKDKNTEAFF TGTGCCAGCAGTTTAGGAGCTTCCAAGGACAAGAACACTGAAGCTTTCTTT
few TRBJ2-3 . TRBV6-5 CASSPESLGTDTQYF TGTGCCAGCAGCCCAGAATCCCTTGGGACAGATACGCAGTATTTT
. TRBJ2-5 TRBD1 TRBV10-3 CAISYRDRAPGTQYF TGTGCCATCAGTTACCGGGACAGGGCTCCAGGGACCCAGTACTTC
. TRBJ2-2 TRBD1 TRBV10-2 CASSGTGSGELFF TGCGCCAGCAGTGGGACAGGATCCGGGGAGCTGTTTTTT
. TRBJ1-2 . TRBV25-1 CAPTGYTF TGTGCTCCCACCGGCTACACCTTC
many TRBJ2-5 TRBD1 TRBV5-4 CASRDRAQETQYF TGTGCCAGCAGAGACAGGGCCCAAGAGACCCAGTACTTC
. TRBJ2-2 . TRBV7-8 CASSPRAGWTGELFF TGTGCCAGCAGCCCCAGGGCAGGGTGGACCGGGGAGCTGTTTTTT
few TRBJ2-7 . TRBV14 CASSQVSPTYEQYF TGTGCCAGCAGCCAGGTTAGTCCTACCTACGAGCAGTACTTC
few TRBJ1-1 . TRBV15 CATSRVSGTLTEAFF TGTGCCACCAGCAGAGTGTCGGGGACGTTGACTGAAGCTTTCTTT
. TRBJ2-1 . TRBV27 CASSPPRGVDEQFF TGTGCCAGCAGCCCCCCAAGGGGAGTAGATGAGCAGTTCTTC